This T cell receptor beta chain was recovered during a study of T cells in Graves' hyperthyroidism and ophthalmopathy. The CDR3 is made up of 13 amino acids. Germline V gene data show CDR1 as DFQATT and CDR2 as SNEGSKA (reference sequence). Trimming took off 5 bases at V and 4 bases at J, with 15 bases between the two ends. There were TCR beta CDR3 regions amplified from RNA transcripts. HTBI primers drove first-round RT-PCR of the TCR CDR3. Via MiXCR, TCRdb re-called the multiplex PCR reads, giving one row per CDR3 protein. The table lists hundreds of thousands of distinct CDR3 sequences, less than 45% of them singletons. In the case of this clonotype: No antigen is known for it.

Broader study findings: The blood repertoire included most of the expanded thyroid clonotypes above 0.001.

Sequencing used peripheral blood or thyroid tissue (not recorded which). The chain recombines TRBV20-1 with TRBJ2-7; no reliable D call. The receptor comes from an adult man with Graves' disease, either hyperthyroidism or ophthalmopathy (not recorded which). The CDR3 spells CSAESQGEYEQYF. The DNA of the CDR3 is TGCAGTGCTGAATCTCAAGGAGAATACGAGCAGTACTTC.